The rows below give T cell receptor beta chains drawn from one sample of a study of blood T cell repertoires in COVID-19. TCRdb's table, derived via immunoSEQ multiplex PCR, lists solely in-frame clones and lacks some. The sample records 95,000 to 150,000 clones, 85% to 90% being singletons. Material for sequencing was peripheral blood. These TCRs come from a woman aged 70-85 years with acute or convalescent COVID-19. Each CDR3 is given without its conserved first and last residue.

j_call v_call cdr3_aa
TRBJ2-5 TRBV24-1 ATSDFGLAIPETQY
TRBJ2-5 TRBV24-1 ATSDPNIQETQY
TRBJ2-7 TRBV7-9 ASSLLQGDNEQY
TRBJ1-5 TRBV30 AWSVFGFNNQPQH
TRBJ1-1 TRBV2 ASSTPGRGGNTEAF
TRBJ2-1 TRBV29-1 SVEGAGGSYNEQF
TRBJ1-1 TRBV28 ASRYTGTENTEAF
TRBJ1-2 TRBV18 ASSPPLTSYGYT
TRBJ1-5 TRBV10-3 AISESGSNQPQH
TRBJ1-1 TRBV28 ASRPRLLSFLNTEAF
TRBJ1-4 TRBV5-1 ASSPRAGDEKLF
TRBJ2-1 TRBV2 ASSARIAGLTYNEQF
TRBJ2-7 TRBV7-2 ASSPLGQGLGEQY
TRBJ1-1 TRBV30 AWRTGGGRKAF
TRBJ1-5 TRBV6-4 ASSRTVQPQH
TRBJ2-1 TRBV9 ASSPRSGGFGNEQF
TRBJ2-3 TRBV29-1 SYLRTDTDTQY
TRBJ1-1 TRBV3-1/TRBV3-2 ASSQGEAELSAF
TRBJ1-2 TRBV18 ASSPPSLQSYGYT
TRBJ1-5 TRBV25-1 ASSSAWGGDQPQH
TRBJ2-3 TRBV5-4 ASSLVSVRSTDTQY
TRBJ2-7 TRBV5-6 ASSLEAREY
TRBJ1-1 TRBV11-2 ASRRTGETEAF
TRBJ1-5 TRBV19 ASSIESAGGSNQPQH